A single sample gave rise to the 3 T cell receptor beta chains below, sequenced in a study of OX40 agonist ivuxolimab in advanced cancers. Assay: immunoSEQ multiplex PCR; the TCRdb copy retains only in-frame clones and omits some. This sample carries 50,000 to 70,000 clones, 90% to 95% of them seen once, and the ten largest clones take 3% to 4%. Sequencing was performed on CD4+ or CD8+ T cells sorted from blood, taken in a trial of the OX40 agonist ivuxolimab. The receptors come from an adult with an advanced solid tumor such as melanoma, head and neck, liver or kidney cancer.

This clone came up once. Here the CDR3 reads CASSLSGVSYEQYF. The CDR3, as DNA: TGTGCCAGCAGTTTATCAGGGGTTTCCTACGAGCAGTACTTC. The chain couples TRBV28 to TRBJ2-7; perhaps TRBD1 as D (6 bases). Looked up from germline, CDR1 is MDHEN and CDR2 is SYDVKM. This CDR3 region has 14 residues. Trimming stripped 1 base from V and 1 base from J, with 8 bases between.

The V and J genes are TRBV18 and TRBJ1-2, with 8 bases lining up with TRBD1. Germline lookup yields CDR1 KGHSH and CDR2 LQKENI. The J segment lost 4 bases and the V segment lost 5 bases, leaving 12 bases of the junction unmatched. CDR3 length: 16 amino acids. The DNA for the CDR3 is TGTGCCAGCTCATCCCCGGGACAGGCCTCAACCTATGGCTACACCTTC. Residues: CASSSPGQASTYGYTF. Full variable domain (rest looked up from reference TRBV18 and TRBJ1-2): NAGVMQNPRHLVRRRGQEARLRCSPMKGHSHVYWYRQLPEEGLKFMVYLQKENIIDESGMPKERFSAEFPKEGPSILRIQQVVRGDSAAYFCASSSPGQASTYGYTFGSGTRLTVV.

V gene TRBV10-2 combines with J gene TRBJ1-1; D is undetermined. V gave up 2 bases and J gave up 1 base, with 11 bases separating them. Germline V gene lookup returns CDR1 WSHSY and CDR2 SAAADI. The CDR3 contains 15 residues. For the CDR3, the DNA is TGCGCCAGCAGTGAGGGCGGGCTGGGGAACACTGAAGCTTTCTTT. Protein product: CASSEGGLGNTEAFF.